This entry describes one T cell receptor beta chain. The entry originates in a study of cytomegalovirus exposure and HLA in healthy donors. Unmatched junction bases numbered 8, after V lost 6 bases and J lost 5 bases. The CDR3 spans 15 residues. Germline CDR1 and CDR2: MNHNS and SASEGT. In the PCR, 60 Vbeta and 13 Jbeta primers were used. Profiled with immunoSEQ multiplex PCR; TCRdb holds only in-frame clones, not every one. The sample has about 110,000 clones, roughly three quarters seen once. The donors, nominally healthy at sampling, likely had unrecorded immune exposures. The receptor comes from a woman aged 45-60 years in good health and CMV-seropositive. The gene calls are TRBV6-1 and TRBJ2-2, with 8 bases that match TRBD1. The sequenced sample consisted of PBMCs. The DNA of the CDR3 is TGTGCCAGCAGACCGACAGGGGATGGGACCGGGGAGCTGTTTTTT. This translates into CASRPTGDGTGELFF.